This T cell receptor beta chain came from a study of CD8+ T cells in alopecia areata. Study-level points and caveats: Expanded CD8+ clones among the top 100, and scalp clonality, were significantly decreased by tofacitinib.

Stated treatment: oral pan-JAK inhibitor, 5-10 mg twice daily. The investigators collected lesional scalp punch biopsies and peripheral blood from alopecia areata patients. The CDR3 covers 12 residues. Trimming removed 0 bases from V and 3 bases from J, with 6 bases in between. The germline V gene has CDR1 GTSNPN and CDR2 SVGIG (reference sequence). RNA was isolated and reverse transcribed to cDNA, the sequencing template. The assay was immunoSEQ multiplex PCR, and TCRdb's table has in-frame clones only and misses some. The sample records some 130,000 clones, roughly 54% being singletons. As for this clone: Its specificity is not known. Other DNA sequences in this sample translate to the same CDR3.

The source of this sequence is a human donor with alopecia areata. The chain joins TRBV30 to TRBJ2-7; D might be TRBD1 (6 bases). This material consisted of CD8+ T cells sorted from blood, taken at week 4, from a patient treated with tofacitinib. CDR3 sequence reads: CAWSVQGYEQYF. For the CDR3, the DNA is TGTGCCTGGAGTGTACAGGGCTACGAGCAGTACTTC.